Shown below are 30 T cell receptor beta chains from a single sample sequenced in a study of control samples from healthy donors and cancer patients. Method: immunoSEQ multiplex PCR; TCRdb's copy keeps in-frame clones and lacks some. Of approximately 100,000 clones in the sample, around 89% are singletons; the top ten hold approximately 19%. Sample: PBMCs. All receptors derive from a man aged 60-69 years with lung cancer.

The V call is TRBV14, the J call TRBJ1-1; a weak D match, TRBD1 (6 bases). This CDR3 comprises 14 residues. Per germline, CDR1 SGHDN and CDR2 FVKESK. The V end lost 5 bases, the J end lost 4 bases, and 14 bases lay between the germline ends. Written as DNA, the CDR3 is TGTGCCAGCAGCTCCTACAGGGTAGGCACTGAAGCTTTCTTT. It codes for CASSSYRVGTEAFF.

A few counts support this clone. The rearrangement joins TRBV3-1 (or the pseudogene TRBV3-2) to TRBJ2-3, with 9 bases aligning to TRBD2. Looked up from germline, CDR1 is LGHDT and CDR2 is YNNKEL (reference sequence). The CDR3 has 17 residues. V was pared by 6 bases and J by 0 bases, with 10 bases of the junction left unmatched. CDR3 residues: CASRPSTSGYSTDTQYF. In DNA form, the CDR3 reads TGTGCCAGCAGGCCCTCGACTAGCGGATATAGCACAGATACGCAGTATTTT.

The V call is TRBV9, the J call TRBJ1-2; TRBD1 is a possible D gene (5 bases). V was trimmed by 0 bases and J by 8 bases, leaving 17 bases between them. The germline V gene has CDR1 SGDLS and CDR2 YYNGEE. The CDR3 length is 15 residues. CDR3 amino acids: CASSVGDSPMEGYTF. For the CDR3, the DNA is TGTGCCAGCAGCGTAGGTGACAGCCCAATGGAGGGCTACACCTTC.

The J gene is TRBJ2-6, the V gene TRBV5-1; tentative D call: TRBD1 (6 bases). The CDR3 consists of 17 residues. Germline V lookup: CDR1 SGHRS, CDR2 YFSETQ. V was shortened by 4 bases and J by 4 bases, with 18 bases between the two germline ends. CDR3 residues: CASSVAVRGSGANVLTF. The CDR3 region has the DNA TGCGCCAGCAGCGTGGCTGTAAGGGGGTCCGGGGCCAACGTCCTGACTTTC.

V is TRBV6-5 and J is TRBJ1-3; D remains unclear. V was trimmed by 4 bases and J by 5 bases, leaving 3 bases between them. The CDR3 has 11 residues. CDR1 is MNHEY and CDR2 is SVGAGI in the germline V gene. DNA of the CDR3: TGTGCCAGCAGTTTCAGAAACACCATATATTTT. Translating it yields CASSFRNTIYF.

The chain recombines TRBV5-1 with TRBJ1-4; D may be TRBD1 (6 bases). Trimming stripped 6 bases from V and 8 bases from J, with 14 bases between. The CDR3 is made up of 13 amino acids. Per the germline V gene, CDR1 is SGHRS and CDR2 is YFSETQ. The CDR3 loop reads CASTRGNGEKLFF. CDR3 coding DNA: TGCGCCAGCACAAGGGGGAATGGCGAAAAACTGTTTTTT.

The chain is built from TRBV4-1 and TRBJ1-1; the match to TRBD1 covers 7 bases. The CDR3 covers 15 residues. V was clipped by 2 bases and J by 5 bases; unmatched bases: 8. Germline loops: CDR1 MGHRA, CDR2 YSYEKL. CDR3 sequence reads: CASSQNTQGKTEAFF. The CDR3 nucleotides read TGCGCCAGCAGCCAAAATACACAGGGGAAAACTGAAGCTTTCTTT.

This chain uses TRBV4-1 with TRBJ2-7, with D possibly being TRBD2 (6 bases). Germline assignment: CDR1 MGHRA and CDR2 YSYEKL. Trimming removed 0 bases at V and 2 bases at J, with 14 bases between. The CDR3 totals 16 residues. The CDR3 sequence: CASSQDDGGAAYEQYF. The CDR3 bases are TGCGCCAGCAGCCAAGATGACGGAGGGGCAGCCTACGAGCAGTACTTC.

The V and J genes are TRBV5-1 and TRBJ1-1, with 7 bases identical to TRBD1. The CDR3 runs to 14 residues. Unmatched junction bases numbered 2, after V lost 3 bases and J lost 0 bases. Germline CDR1 reads SGHRS; CDR2 reads YFSETQ. Here the CDR3 DNA reads TGCGCCAGCAGCTCACAGGGGATGAACACTGAAGCTTTCTTT. This codes for CASSSQGMNTEAFF.

The chain combines TRBV21-1 with TRBJ2-7; the table's D call, TRBD2, was not checked against the DNA. TRBV21-1 is described as a pseudogene. CDR3 length: 12 amino acids. The CDR3 region has the DNA TGTGCCAGCAGCAAAGGACGGGGTAGACGGTACGTC. Translating gives CASSKGRGRRYV.

The chain couples TRBV2 to TRBJ1-6, with 10 bases aligning to TRBD1. Germline V gives CDR1 SNHLY, CDR2 FYNNEI. This CDR3 comprises 14 residues. J was trimmed by 10 bases and V by 6 bases; bases with no gene match: 6. DNA for the CDR3: TGTGCCAGCAGGCTGGGACAGGGGTGGTCACCCCTCCACTTT. Protein product: CASRLGQGWSPLHF.

This clone was recorded only once. The rearrangement joins TRBV30 to TRBJ1-6; D not resolved. The germline V gene has CDR1 GTSNPN and CDR2 SVGIG (reference sequence). The CDR3 is 15 amino acids. The germline V and J ends were trimmed by 3 bases and 9 bases, with 18 bases remaining between them. The CDR3 is CAWSPTDGVGSPLHF. CDR3 bases: TGTGCCTGGAGCCCGACGGACGGGGTCGGTTCACCCCTCCACTTT.

The gene calls are TRBV25-1 and TRBJ1-6, with D possibly matching TRBD1 (5 bases). V was clipped by 3 bases and J by 6 bases, with 15 bases between them. Germline CDR1 MGHDK, CDR2 SYGVNS. This CDR3 spans 16 amino acids. The CDR3 sequence is CASSDLIGHSNSPLHF. The CDR3 DNA reads TGTGCCAGCAGTGATTTAATTGGACACTCTAATTCACCCCTCCACTTT.

The chain combines TRBV11-2 with TRBJ1-1, with D uncertain. The CDR3 runs to 14 residues. CDR1 and CDR2 (germline): SGHAT, FQNNGV. Trimming removed 7 bases at V and 4 bases at J, with 16 bases between. Written as DNA, the CDR3 is TGTGCCAGCAAACCAAGTCGGGCGGGCACTGAAGCTTTCTTT. Translation gives CASKPSRAGTEAFF.

This rearrangement joins TRBV5-4 to TRBJ2-2; D remains unclear. The ends were cut back, 0 bases at V and 6 bases at J, with 9 bases in the middle. Germline V gives CDR1 SGHNT, CDR2 YYREEE (reference sequence). CDR3 length: 14 residues. CDR3 DNA sequence: TGTGCCAGCAGCTTGGGATCGGAAGCCGGGGAGCTGTTTTTT. Its protein product is CASSLGSEAGELFF.

The V gene is TRBV7-8, the J gene TRBJ1-6; D remains ambiguous. V dropped 4 bases and J dropped 7 bases, with 8 bases sitting between them. The CDR3 has 13 amino acids. Germline CDR1 and CDR2: SGHVS and FQNEAQ. The CDR3 protein is CASSSKSNSPLHF. The DNA of the CDR3 is TGTGCCAGCAGCTCCAAGTCCAATTCACCCCTCCACTTT. Full variable domain (rest looked up from reference TRBV7-8 and TRBJ1-6): GAGVSQSPRYKVAKRGQDVALRCDPISGHVSLFWYQQALGQGPEFLTYFQNEAQLDKSGLPSDRFFAERPEGSVSTLKIQRTQQEDSAVYLCASSSKSNSPLHFGNGTRLTVT.

The gene calls are TRBV3-1 (or the pseudogene TRBV3-2) and TRBJ1-2, with 8 bases matching TRBD1. Germline V gene data show CDR1 as LGHDT and CDR2 as YNNKEL (reference sequence). V shed 4 bases and J 8 bases; nucleotides not matched to a gene: 9. The CDR3 is made up of 14 amino acids. The DNA of the CDR3 is TGTGCCAGCAGCCCCACCAGGGGGCACGAGGGCTACACCTTC. Its protein is CASSPTRGHEGYTF.

J is TRBJ1-1 and V is TRBV7-9; 9 nucleotides align to TRBD1. Unmatched junction bases numbered 16, after V lost 4 bases and J lost 7 bases. CDR1 is SEHNR and CDR2 is FQNEAQ in the germline V gene (reference sequence). This CDR3 has 17 residues. CDR3 in DNA: TGTGCCAGCAGCTCTCCCGGCCCGGGACAGGGAAGGGGTGAAGCTTTCTTT. It is translated as CASSSPGPGQGRGEAFF.

The chain carries TRBV30 and TRBJ1-2; D unclear. The V end was cut by 1 base, the J end by 4 bases, with 16 bases between. Germline V lookup: CDR1 GTSNPN, CDR2 SVGIG (reference sequence). This CDR3 is 15 amino acids long. CDR3 DNA sequence: TGTGCCTGGAGTGCAATAAGGTCGTCGGTCTATGGCTACACCTTC. Translated, it gives CAWSAIRSSVYGYTF.

The sample holds one count of this clone. The chain carries TRBV4-1 and TRBJ2-6; 7 positions match TRBD1. With V trimmed by 3 bases and J by 2 bases, 13 bases remained unmatched. CDR1 and CDR2 from the germline V gene are MGHRA and YSYEKL. The CDR3 totals 19 residues. CDR3 nucleotide sequence: TGCGCCAGCAGCCACACACTAAGACAGGGAGTTACTGGGGCCAACGTCCTGACTTTC. Its translation: CASSHTLRQGVTGANVLTF.

V is TRBV5-1 and J is TRBJ1-5; a possible D gene is TRBD1 (6 bases). V was clipped by 2 bases and J by 4 bases, with 13 bases between them. From germline, CDR1 is SGHRS and CDR2 YFSETQ. The CDR3 is 15 amino acids. This CDR3 reads CASSFGGQGNQPQHF. The DNA of the CDR3 is TGCGCCAGCAGCTTCGGGGGACAAGGAAATCAGCCCCAGCATTTT.

In regard to this clone: An end of the junction does not agree with germline; a read error may underlie this. The rearrangement links TRBV5-1 to TRBJ1-1; no clear D. This CDR3 has 13 amino acids. Germline V gene lookup returns CDR1 SGHRS and CDR2 YFSETQ. The CDR3 here is CATSIGEGTEAFF. The DNA of the CDR3 is TGCGCCACCAGCATTGGGGAAGGCACTGAAGCTTTCTTT.

The chain is built from TRBV2 and TRBJ1-1, with TRBD1 matching 8 bases. The CDR3 loop spans 15 amino acids. Germline CDR1 reads SNHLY; CDR2 reads FYNNEI. V lost 3 bases and J lost 0; bases outside the gene matches: 3. This chain's CDR3 is CASSDRGPMNTEAFF. The CDR3, as DNA: TGTGCCAGCAGTGACAGGGGGCCCATGAACACTGAAGCTTTCTTT. The variable domain in full, with the rest retrieved from reference TRBV2 and TRBJ1-1, is EPEVTQTPSHQVTQMGQEVILRCVPISNHLYFYWYRQILGQKVEFLVSFYNNEISEKSEIFDDQFSVERPDGSNFTLKIRSTKLEDSAMYFCASSDRGPMNTEAFFGQGTRLTVV.

The rearrangement uses TRBV7-2 and TRBJ2-7; TRBD1 is a possible D gene (6 bases). The CDR3 runs to 14 residues. V shed 5 bases and J shed 1 base, with 12 bases lying between them. Germline values: CDR1 SGHTA, CDR2 FQGNSA. This chain's CDR3 is CASSVSGQSYEQYF. DNA of the CDR3: TGTGCCAGCAGCGTATCTGGACAGTCCTACGAGCAGTACTTC. Together with reference TRBV7-2 and TRBJ2-7, the CDR3 gives the full variable domain: GAGVSQSPSNKVTEKGKDVELRCDPISGHTALYWYRQSLGQGLEFLIYFQGNSAPDKSGLPSDRFSAERTGGSVSTLTIQRTQQEDSAVYLCASSVSGQSYEQYFGPGTRLTVT.

There are a few counts of this clone. The J gene is TRBJ1-1, the V gene TRBV14, with a possible D match to TRBD1 (5 bases). The germline V and J ends were trimmed by 4 bases and 0 bases, with 15 bases remaining between them. This CDR3 has 16 amino acids. CDR1 and CDR2 (germline): SGHDN, FVKESK. Here the CDR3 DNA reads TGTGCCAGCAGCCCCCCGGGGGGAAACATGAACACTGAAGCTTTCTTT. This translates into CASSPPGGNMNTEAFF.

V usage is TRBV4-1 and J usage is TRBJ2-3; 7 bases align to TRBD1. Germline V gene sequence: CDR1 MGHRA, CDR2 YSYEKL. Germline trimming cut 4 bases from V and 5 bases from J; bases unmatched to any gene: 3. The CDR3 covers 13 residues. The CDR3 coding sequence is TGCGCCAGCAGCCTCCGACAGGGAGATACGCAGTATTTT. It codes for CASSLRQGDTQYF.

Only a few counts were recorded for this clone. The chain links TRBV7-3 to TRBJ2-1, with a tentative D call TRBD1 (5 bases). Germline CDR1 SGHTA, CDR2 FQGTGA. Trimming removed 5 bases at V and 4 bases at J, with 18 bases between. This CDR3 comprises 16 residues. For the CDR3, the DNA is TGTGCCAGCAGCAAAAATACCCGGACAAATTACAATGAGCAGTTCTTC. Its translation: CASSKNTRTNYNEQFF.

The J gene is TRBJ2-5, the V gene TRBV5-1; 11 bases agree with TRBD1. There are 14 residues in the CDR3. V lost 4 bases and J lost 5; bases outside the gene matches: 4. In germline, CDR1 is SGHRS, CDR2 YFSETQ. The CDR3 DNA sequence: TGCGCCAGCAGCAGGACAGGGGGCTTGGAGACCCAGTACTTC. Its protein product is CASSRTGGLETQYF.

This clone was seen more than once but under ten times. The rearrangement joins TRBV30 to TRBJ1-6; 10 positions match TRBD1. Germline-derived CDR1 and CDR2 are GTSNPN and SVGIG (reference sequence). The ends lost 6 bases at V and 4 bases at J; junction bases unmatched: 3. The CDR3 totals 14 residues. The CDR3 sequence: CACPGQGYNSPLHF. As DNA, the CDR3 is TGTGCCTGCCCGGGACAGGGGTATAATTCACCCCTCCACTTT.

The V gene is TRBV3-1 (or the pseudogene TRBV3-2), the J gene TRBJ2-7; D may be TRBD1 (6 bases). V lost 1 base to trimming and J lost 6 bases, with 10 bases between them. The CDR3 length is 13 residues. The germline CDR1 and CDR2 sequences are LGHDT and YNNKEL (reference sequence). The CDR3 here is CASSQGGQSEQYV. In nucleotides, the CDR3 is TGTGCCAGCAGCCAAGGCGGACAGTCCGAGCAGTACGTC.